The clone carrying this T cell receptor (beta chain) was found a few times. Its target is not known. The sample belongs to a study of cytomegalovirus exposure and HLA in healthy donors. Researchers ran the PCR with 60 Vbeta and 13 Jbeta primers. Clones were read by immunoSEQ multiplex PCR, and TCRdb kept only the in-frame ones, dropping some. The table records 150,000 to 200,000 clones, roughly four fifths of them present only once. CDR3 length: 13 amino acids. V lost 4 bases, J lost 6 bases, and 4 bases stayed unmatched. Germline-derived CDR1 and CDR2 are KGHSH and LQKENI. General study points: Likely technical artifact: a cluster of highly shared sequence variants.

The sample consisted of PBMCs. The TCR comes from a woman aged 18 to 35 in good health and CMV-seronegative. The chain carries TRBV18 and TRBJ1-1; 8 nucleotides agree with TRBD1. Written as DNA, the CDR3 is TGTGCCAGCTCACGTCAGGGGGCAGCTGAAGCTTTCTTT. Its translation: CASSRQGAAEAFF.